The 9 T cell receptor beta chains reported below all come from one sample, sequenced in a study of cytomegalovirus exposure and HLA in healthy donors. The study ran its PCR with 60 Vbeta and 13 Jbeta primers. Data came from immunoSEQ multiplex PCR; TCRdb stores just in-frame clones and leaves some out. The table includes over 150,000 clones, 70% to 90% detected once. The sample consisted of PBMCs. Source of these receptors: a girl aged 5 to 17 in good health and CMV-seropositive.

The chain combines TRBV9 with TRBJ2-5; 9 nucleotides agree with TRBD1. The V gene end was trimmed by 3 bases and the J gene end by 4 bases; junction bases not matched to a gene: 13. The CDR3 spans 17 residues. In germline, CDR1 is SGDLS, CDR2 YYNGEE. The CDR3 reads CASSELYGDRAGETQYF. The CDR3 DNA is TGTGCCAGCAGCGAACTATACGGGGACAGGGCTGGAGAGACCCAGTACTTC.

The CDR3 loop is CASRGQGRDGYTF. In DNA, the CDR3 is TGTGCCAGCAGGGGGCAGGGGAGGGATGGCTACACCTTC. This chain connects TRBV6-6 to TRBJ1-2; a possible D gene is TRBD1 (6 bases). Germline V lookup: CDR1 MNHNY, CDR2 SVGAGI (reference sequence). V dropped 6 bases and J dropped 6 bases, with 14 bases sitting between them. CDR3 length: 13 amino acids.

The genes are TRBV6-1 and TRBJ1-5; no clear D. Looked up from germline, CDR1 is MNHNS and CDR2 is SASEGT. V lost 1 base to trimming and J lost 2 bases, with 9 bases between them. The CDR3 is made up of 15 amino acids. The CDR3: CASSEEARGNQPQHF. The CDR3 DNA is TGTGCCAGCAGTGAAGAGGCGAGGGGCAATCAGCCCCAGCATTTT.

The chain carries TRBV4-1 and TRBJ1-5; possible D gene TRBD1, 6 bases. Germline-derived CDR1 and CDR2 are MGHRA and YSYEKL. V lost 4 bases, J lost 5 bases, and 18 bases lay in between. The CDR3 consists of 16 residues. The CDR3 loop reads CASSPQGQMLHQPQHF. In DNA, the CDR3 is TGCGCCAGCAGCCCACAGGGCCAGATGCTACATCAGCCCCAGCATTTT.

The chain carries TRBV4-1 and TRBJ2-7; D gene uncertain. Per the germline V gene, CDR1 is MGHRA and CDR2 is YSYEKL. The CDR3 loop spans 18 amino acids. V was shortened by 4 bases and J by 2 bases, with 24 bases between the two germline ends. The CDR3 DNA is TGCGCCAGCAGCCCCCCCTTCGCTGAGGCATCAATAGCCTACGAGCAGTACTTC. This sequence encodes CASSPPFAEASIAYEQYF.

The chain combines TRBV5-6 with TRBJ2-4, with 9 bases identical to TRBD2. With 0 bases clipped from V and 0 bases from J, the junction kept 10 bases outside the gene matches. CDR3 length equals 19 residues. Germline lookup yields CDR1 SGHDT and CDR2 YYEEEE. This chain's CDR3 is CASSLVLAGGGLAKNIQYF. CDR3 DNA sequence: TGTGCCAGCAGCTTGGTACTAGCGGGTGGAGGACTAGCCAAAAACATTCAGTACTTC.

This chain connects TRBV6-5 to TRBJ2-7, with a possible D match to TRBD1 (5 bases). The CDR3 runs to 15 residues. Germline V gives CDR1 MNHEY, CDR2 SVGAGI. The V gene lost 3 bases and the J gene lost 1 base, with 13 bases spanning the gap. The DNA for the CDR3 is TGTGCCAGCAGTTATTCGGACAACCCGTCCTACGAGCAGTACTTC. Its translation is CASSYSDNPSYEQYF.

This clone came up a few times. The chain is built from TRBV10-1 and TRBJ1-2; weak D call: TRBD1 (5 bases). V was pared by 5 bases and J by 8 bases, with 15 bases between. Germline lookup yields CDR1 WNHNN and CDR2 SYGVQD (reference sequence). The CDR3 runs 13 residues. In DNA form, the CDR3 reads TGCGCCAGCAGTCCTCTTCAGGGATGGGGCTACACCTTC. It is translated as CASSPLQGWGYTF.

The gene calls are TRBV7-6 and TRBJ1-2; no reliable D call. Germline-derived CDR1 and CDR2 are SGHVS and FNYEAQ. This CDR3 contains 15 residues. The V gene lost 0 bases and the J gene lost 1 base, with 9 bases spanning the gap. The CDR3 loop reads CASSLASDINYGYTF. The CDR3 region has the DNA TGTGCCAGCAGCTTAGCTAGCGACATTAACTATGGCTACACCTTC.